This TCR beta chain was profiled in a study of T cells in Graves' hyperthyroidism and ophthalmopathy. Study-wide background: The blood sample was taken at first diagnosis, before treatment began.

V was shortened by 3 bases and J by 5 bases, with 10 bases between the two germline ends. The CDR3 covers 13 residues. Per germline, CDR1 SGHTA and CDR2 FQGTGA. Amplified regions were TCR beta CDR3 sequences from RNA transcripts. The HTBI set primed first-round TCR CDR3 RT-PCR. TCRdb redid the calling of the multiplex PCR reads with MiXCR, one entry per CDR3 protein. The sample yields about 420,000 distinct CDR3 sequences, around 14% seen once. Patients aged 18 to 65 had newly diagnosed hyperthyroidism lasting under 2 months. This clonotype was sampled from a woman in her late teens or twenties with Graves' hyperthyroidism. Sequenced input: blood. This rearrangement joins TRBV7-3 to TRBJ2-5; the D is unclear. The CDR3 sequence is CASSLLDGETQYF. CDR3 sequence (DNA): TGTGCCAGCAGCTTGTTGGACGGGGAGACCCAGTACTTC.